These 9 T cell receptor beta chains share one sample of origin, sequenced in a study of cytomegalovirus exposure and HLA in healthy donors. Researchers ran the PCR with 60 Vbeta and 13 Jbeta primers. Generated by immunoSEQ multiplex PCR, the TCRdb table keeps only in-frame clones and is missing some. The repertoire consists of 200,000 to 250,000 clones, with 65% to 80% occurring once and the leading ten covering around a sixth. Sequenced sample: PBMCs. These receptor sequences come from a man aged 40-49 years in good health and CMV-seronegative.

The chain joins TRBV7-9 to TRBJ2-1, with D perhaps TRBD1 (5 bases). This CDR3 is built from 14 residues. Deletions cut 8 bases from V and 8 bases from J, with 19 bases between. Germline V gene data show CDR1 as SEHNR and CDR2 as FQNEAQ (reference sequence). CDR3 residues: CASQLVGVIDEQFF. CDR3 nucleotide sequence: TGTGCCAGCCAGTTAGTAGGGGTTATCGATGAGCAGTTCTTC.

The chain has TRBV7-3 and TRBJ2-6, with D maybe TRBD2 (5 bases). The V end was cut by 0 bases, the J end by 8 bases, with 11 bases between. CDR1 is SGHTA, CDR2 FQGTGA, per germline. The CDR3 has 15 amino acids. CDR3 sequence (DNA): TGTGCCAGCAGCTTAACGGTCCGGGAACCCAACGTCCTGACTTTC. This codes for CASSLTVREPNVLTF. Looking up the rest from reference TRBV7-3 and TRBJ2-6 gives the full variable domain: GAGVSQTPSNKVTEKGKYVELRCDPISGHTALYWYRQSLGQGPEFLIYFQGTGAADDSGLPNDRFFAVRPEGSVSTLKIQRTERGDSAVYLCASSLTVREPNVLTFGAGSRLTVL.

This clone was seen a few times. The chain carries TRBV27 and TRBJ2-1; 9 nucleotides align to TRBD2. V dropped 6 bases and J dropped 1; count of bases not matched to a gene: 10. CDR3 size: 17 residues. Germline values: CDR1 MNHEY, CDR2 SMNVEV (reference sequence). The CDR3 DNA reads as TGTGCCAGCAGCTTAAGGGCCCTAGCGGGGTCCTACAATGAGCAGTTCTTC. This translates into CASSLRALAGSYNEQFF.

The rearrangement joins TRBV6-5 to TRBJ2-1; D gene uncertain. There are 14 residues in the CDR3. Germline V lookup: CDR1 MNHEY, CDR2 SVGAGI. Between the trimmed V and J ends, which lost 0 bases and 7 bases, there was a span of 10 bases. The CDR3 coding sequence is TGTGCCAGCAGTTACTCGAGGAGCGATAATGAGCAGTTCTTC. The encoded protein is CASSYSRSDNEQFF.

The V gene is TRBV11-1, the J gene TRBJ1-2, with 12 bases lining up with TRBD1. This CDR3 has 16 amino acids. Looked up from germline, CDR1 is SGHAT and CDR2 is FQDESV (reference sequence). Trimming cost V 5 bases and J 6 bases; bases outside gene matches: 10. In DNA, the CDR3 is TGTGCCAGCAGCGAAATTGCCGGGACAGGGGGCGATGGCTACACCTTC. Protein sequence: CASSEIAGTGGDGYTF.

This chain links TRBV2 with TRBJ2-1; 7 bases fit TRBD1. CDR1 and CDR2 (germline): SNHLY, FYNNEI. Trimming took 6 bases from V and 15 from J; bases not matched to a gene: 8. The CDR3 extends over 11 amino acids. CDR3 bases: TGTGCCAGCAGCCCTGGACAGGAACGGTTCTTC. Translated: CASSPGQERFF.

This chain links TRBV12-5 with TRBJ1-5, with D perhaps TRBD1 (5 bases). This CDR3 is built from 13 residues. Germline values: CDR1 LGHNT, CDR2 FRNRAP. The germline V and J ends were trimmed by 7 bases and 6 bases, with 13 bases remaining between them. As DNA, the CDR3 is TGTGCTAGTGCCACGACAGAAGCTCAGCCCCAGCATTTT. Translating gives CASATTEAQPQHF.

The chain has TRBV7-8 and TRBJ2-2; tentative D call: TRBD2 (6 bases). V dropped 1 base and J dropped 4 bases, with 16 bases sitting between them. Germline CDR1 is SGHVS and CDR2 is FQNEAQ. CDR3 length: 17 residues. CDR3 coding DNA: TGTGCCAGCAGCTTAGTAGTCCCGGGGCGGGGCACCGGGGAGCTGTTTTTT. It is translated as CASSLVVPGRGTGELFF.

This clone was detected only a few times. The CDR3 DNA follows: TGCGCCAGCAGCCATCCAGGACAGGGGGGGTACAATGAGCAGTTCTTC. It specifies CASSHPGQGGYNEQFF. The rearrangement links TRBV4-3 to TRBJ2-1; 10 nucleotides agree with TRBD1. CDR3 size: 16 residues. J was trimmed by 4 bases and V by 3 bases; bases with no gene match: 6. Germline CDR1 is LGHNA and CDR2 is YSLEER.